One sample yielded the 18 T cell receptor beta chains listed below, sequenced in a study of T cells in Graves' hyperthyroidism and ophthalmopathy. The investigators amplified TCR beta CDR3 regions from RNA transcripts. The HTBI primer set served for first-round RT-PCR of the TCR CDR3. TCRdb passed the multiplex PCR reads through MiXCR, listing each CDR3 protein once. The data show fewer than 800,000 distinct CDR3 sequences, with 16% seen just once and 8.4% held by the top ten. What was sequenced was blood. The source is a man aged 18 to 30 with Graves' hyperthyroidism.

The rearrangement joins TRBV10-1 to TRBJ2-3, with a tentative D call TRBD1 (6 bases). Trimming took 8 bases from V and 3 from J, leaving 21 bases between them. Germline V lookup: CDR1 WNHNN, CDR2 SYGVQD (reference sequence). CDR3 size: 16 residues. The CDR3 spells CASPGAAPLETDTQYF. CDR3 bases: TGCGCCAGCCCAGGGGCAGCCCCATTGGAAACAGATACGCAGTATTTT.

J is TRBJ1-2 and V is TRBV6-2 or TRBV6-3; D not certain. From germline, CDR1 is MNHEY and CDR2 SVGEGT. V lost 9 bases, J lost 2 bases, and 4 bases lay in between. The CDR3 runs 10 residues. The CDR3 nucleotides are TGTGCCAGAAGAAACTATGGCTACACCTTC. As protein: CARRNYGYTF.

The chain joins TRBV5-1 to TRBJ2-5; possibly TRBD2 for D (5 bases). Germline CDR1 reads SGHRS; CDR2 reads YFSETQ. Trimming removed 5 bases at V and 3 bases at J, with 17 bases between. The CDR3 consists of 15 residues. Here the CDR3 reads CASSPPPSGEETQYF. The DNA for the CDR3 is TGCGCCAGCAGTCCCCCGCCGTCCGGGGAAGAGACCCAGTACTTC.

This clonotype came up many times. The rearrangement links TRBV7-2 to TRBJ2-3; D call uncertain. Germline CDR1 and CDR2: SGHTA and FQGNSA. V was shortened by 4 bases and J by 6 bases, with 14 bases between the two germline ends. This CDR3 is built from 14 residues. The CDR3 protein is CASSSSVARDTQYF. CDR3 coding DNA: TGTGCCAGCAGCTCTTCCGTGGCGAGGGATACGCAGTATTTT.

This clonotype has just one count. The chain uses TRBV12-3 or TRBV12-4 and TRBJ2-1; 9 nucleotides align to TRBD2. The CDR3 length is 15 residues. V lost 7 bases and J lost 4; bases outside the gene matches: 8. CDR3 coding DNA: TGTGCCAGCACCCCTTGGGCGGGAGGGTACAATGAGCAGTTCTTC. It codes for CASTPWAGGYNEQFF.

This clonotype turned up a few times. The rearrangement links TRBV7-3 to TRBJ2-2; D remains ambiguous. V was cut by 1 base and J by 0 bases, with 6 bases left in between. Per germline, CDR1 SGHTA and CDR2 FQGTGA. The CDR3 extends over 15 amino acids. CDR3 nucleotide sequence: TGTGCCAGCAGCTTAAGCTCCGCGAACACCGGGGAGCTGTTTTTT. Translated: CASSLSSANTGELFF.

This clonotype has more than one count but fewer than ten. This chain links TRBV28 with TRBJ1-5, with a possible D match to TRBD1 (5 bases). The ends were cut back, 6 bases at V and 2 bases at J, with 14 bases in the middle. Germline CDR1 MDHEN, CDR2 SYDVKM. This CDR3 is built from 15 residues. CDR3 protein: CASSPHGGGNQPQHF. The CDR3 DNA reads as TGTGCCAGCAGCCCTCACGGGGGGGGCAATCAGCCCCAGCATTTT. The full variable domain, rest sourced from reference TRBV28 and TRBJ1-5, is DVKVTQSSRYLVKRTGEKVFLECVQDMDHENMFWYRQDPGLGLRLIYFSYDVKMKEKGDIPEGYSVSREKKERFSLILESASTNQTSMYLCASSPHGGGNQPQHFGDGTRLSIL.

The chain joins TRBV20-1 to TRBJ2-7; 8 bases line up with TRBD2. The trim removed 3 bases at V and 3 bases at J, leaving 4 bases unmatched. The germline CDR1 and CDR2 sequences are DFQATT and SNEGSKA (reference sequence). The CDR3 loop spans 13 amino acids. The CDR3 loop is CSASASGSYEQYF. DNA for the CDR3: TGCAGTGCTAGTGCAAGCGGGAGCTACGAGCAGTACTTC.

This chain uses TRBV9 with TRBJ2-7; D may correspond to TRBD1 or TRBD2 (5 bases each). V was clipped by 4 bases and J by 5 bases, with 16 bases between them. Germline V gives CDR1 SGDLS, CDR2 YYNGEE. The CDR3 extends over 14 amino acids. CDR3 sequence (DNA): TGTGCCAGCAGCCCCACCGGGGCTATCAACGAGCAGTACTTC. This sequence encodes CASSPTGAINEQYF.

This clonotype has ten or more counts. Written as DNA, the CDR3 is TGTGCCAGCAGCCTCAAACGGACAGCCAAGCAGTATTTT. Protein product: CASSLKRTAKQYF. J is TRBJ2-3 and V is TRBV7-3, with D possibly matching TRBD1 (6 bases). The germline V gene encodes CDR1 SGHTA and CDR2 FQGTGA. Trimming removed 5 bases at V and 11 bases at J, with 17 bases between. The CDR3 runs to 13 residues.

The chain carries TRBV29-1 and TRBJ2-1; 9 bases fit TRBD2. The CDR3 has 15 amino acids. Per the germline V gene, CDR1 is SQVTM and CDR2 is ANQGSEA. Unmatched junction bases numbered 5, after V lost 2 bases and J lost 3 bases. The CDR3 loop is CSVEPKTSGYNEQFF. Here the CDR3 DNA reads TGCAGCGTTGAACCGAAGACTAGCGGCTACAATGAGCAGTTCTTC.

This clonotype was detected a few times. DNA of the CDR3: TGCGCCAGCAGCTTGGCGGGAATTGACACCGGGGAGCTGTTTTTT. The encoded protein is CASSLAGIDTGELFF. The V gene is TRBV5-1, the J gene TRBJ2-2; D is perhaps TRBD2 (5 bases). This CDR3 has 15 amino acids. The V end lost 0 bases, the J end lost 3 bases, and 9 bases lay between the germline ends. Germline lookup yields CDR1 SGHRS and CDR2 YFSETQ.

This clonotype was observed many times. The chain combines TRBV3-1 with TRBJ1-2, with TRBD1 matching over 7 bases. Germline V gives CDR1 LGHDT, CDR2 YNNKEL (reference sequence). This CDR3 contains 15 residues. J lost 2 bases, V lost 5 bases, and 8 bases had no gene match. CDR3 DNA: TGTGCCAGCAGCGAGCGAGCCAGGGGGAACTATGGCTACACCTTC. It translates to CASSERARGNYGYTF.

This clonotype was observed many times. The genes are TRBV12-3 or TRBV12-4 and TRBJ2-3; D gene ambiguous. V was cut by 6 bases and J by 1 base, with 8 bases left in between. The CDR3 loop spans 13 amino acids. CDR3 region: CASSPDRTDTQYF. CDR3 DNA: TGTGCCAGCAGCCCTGATCGCACAGATACGCAGTATTTT.

This chain uses TRBV7-8 with TRBJ2-3, with 13 bases matching TRBD2. The length of the CDR3 is 16 residues. V dropped 5 bases and J dropped 10; count of bases not matched to a gene: 12. The germline CDR1 and CDR2 sequences are SGHVS and FQNEAQ. The DNA of the CDR3 is TGTGCCAGCAGCCCGCGGACTAGCGGGAGAATGACTGCGCAGTATTTT. This codes for CASSPRTSGRMTAQYF.

This clonotype was seen ten or more times. V usage is TRBV27 and J usage is TRBJ2-3, with unresolved D. This CDR3 is 15 amino acids long. The ends were cut back, 0 bases at V and 1 base at J, with 8 bases in the middle. Germline V CDR1 and CDR2: MNHEY, SMNVEV (reference sequence). The CDR3 spells CASSLSYLGTDTQYF. The DNA for the CDR3 is TGTGCCAGCAGTTTATCGTATTTGGGCACAGATACGCAGTATTTT.

This clonotype was recorded only once. The rearrangement joins TRBV27 to TRBJ2-2, with D uncertain. V lost 2 bases and J lost 3, with 10 bases in between. CDR1 and CDR2 from the germline V gene are MNHEY and SMNVEV (reference sequence). The CDR3 has 15 residues. CDR3: CASSLTFADTGELFF. In DNA form, the CDR3 reads TGTGCCAGCAGTTTAACGTTCGCGGACACCGGGGAGCTGTTTTTT.

This clonotype was detected ten times or more. The chain employs TRBV11-2 and TRBJ2-3; TRBD2 is a possible D gene (5 bases). The V end was cut by 1 base, the J end by 2 bases, with 13 bases between. The CDR3 is made up of 16 amino acids. Germline V gene lookup returns CDR1 SGHAT and CDR2 FQNNGV. The CDR3 DNA follows: TGTGCCAGCAGCTTAGTCCCGGGATTGTACACAGATACGCAGTATTTT. This translates into CASSLVPGLYTDTQYF.